This entry lists 15 T cell receptor beta chains sequenced from one sample in a study of blood T cells in healthy people across ages. Together with a sample-barcoded 5' primer, a J-beta primer mix was included in a second PCR lasting about 6 to 11 cycles. TCRdb re-called the 5' RACE reads with MiXCR, one entry per CDR3 protein. This sample yields approximately 770,000 distinct CDR3 sequences, of which nearly 60% are seen a single time; about 20% belongs to the top ten. Material: blood. The receptors stem from a young man in good health.

This clonotype was recorded only once. The chain couples TRBV21-1 to TRBJ2-5; TRBD2 was called by the table and not checked on the DNA. The DNA end lines up better with TRBJ2-7; the J call may be wrong. TRBV21-1 is an annotated pseudogene. This CDR3 contains 13 residues. CDR3 sequence reads: CASRFCGNYEQYF. The CDR3 coding sequence is TGCGCCAGCAGGTTTTGCGGGAACTACGAGCAGTACTTC.

The V gene is TRBV7-9, the J gene TRBJ2-1, with a tentative D call TRBD1 (6 bases). The CDR3 is made up of 17 amino acids. Trimming pared 1 base from V and 2 bases from J, leaving 15 bases between. Germline CDR1 SEHNR, CDR2 FQNEAQ (reference sequence). CDR3 protein: CASSLVTGLRTYNEQFF. The CDR3 nucleotides read TGTGCCAGCAGCTTAGTCACAGGGCTGAGAACCTACAATGAGCAGTTCTTC. The full variable domain, in which reference TRBV7-9 and TRBJ2-1 provide the parts outside the CDR3, is DTGVSQNPRHKITKRGQNVTFRCDPISEHNRLYWYRQTLGQGPEFLTYFQNEAQLEKSRLLSDRFSAERPKGSFSTLEIQRTEQGDSAMYLCASSLVTGLRTYNEQFFGPGTRLTVL.

The J gene is TRBJ2-1, the V gene TRBV20-1; 7 bases align to TRBD1. Germline CDR1 and CDR2: DFQATT and SNEGSKA (reference sequence). CDR3 length: 16 amino acids. The J segment lost 8 bases and the V segment lost 0 bases, leaving 13 bases of the junction unmatched. CDR3 sequence (DNA): TGCAGTGCTAGAGATTCACAGGGGCATTCCGGGGATGAGCAGTTCTTC. This translates into CSARDSQGHSGDEQFF.

V is TRBV4-1 and J is TRBJ2-5, with unresolved D. This CDR3 contains 13 residues. From germline, CDR1 is MGHRA and CDR2 YSYEKL. Trimming left V 8 bases short and J 4 bases short, with 14 bases between. CDR3 sequence reads: CASSRSSRETQYF. The CDR3 region has the DNA TGCGCCAGCTCTCGATCCTCCCGAGAGACCCAGTACTTC.

The chain has TRBV20-1 and TRBJ2-1, with a tentative D call TRBD2 (5 bases). Germline loops: CDR1 DFQATT, CDR2 SNEGSKA (reference sequence). CDR3 length: 16 residues. V lost 5 bases and J 7 bases, leaving 24 bases between the germline ends. CDR3 in DNA: TGCAGTGCTGAGGGCCCCCGGGCTAGATCTCTGAATGAGCAGTTCTTC. Its protein product is CSAEGPRARSLNEQFF.

About this clonotype itself: At one end, the junction sequence differs from germline, possibly due to a read error. V gene TRBV12-3 or TRBV12-4 combines with J gene TRBJ2-3, with D tentatively TRBD2 (5 bases). The CDR3 is 14 residues long. CDR3 DNA sequence: TGTGCCAGCAGTTTCTGGACCGGAGCGGATACGCAATATTTT. Residues: CASSFWTGADTQYF.

This clonotype showed up just once. The rearrangement links TRBV6-6 to TRBJ2-3; 8 bases line up with TRBD2. V lost 0 bases and J lost 4; bases outside the gene matches: 9. The CDR3 is 17 amino acids. Germline-derived CDR1 and CDR2 are MNHNY and SVGAGI (reference sequence). The CDR3 loop is CASSYSKEAGVSDTQYF. The CDR3 DNA reads TGTGCCAGCAGTTACTCGAAAGAAGCGGGAGTCTCAGATACGCAGTATTTT.

The chain uses TRBV28 and TRBJ2-7, with a possible D match to TRBD2 (7 bases). Germline loops: CDR1 MDHEN, CDR2 SYDVKM. V dropped 6 bases and J dropped 1 base, with 16 bases sitting between them. This CDR3 has 15 residues. CDR3 coding DNA: TGTGCCAGCAGCGTAGGGGGGGATATGTCCTACGAGCAGTACTTC. This encodes CASSVGGDMSYEQYF.

This clonotype was observed many times. The chain has TRBV5-1 and TRBJ2-3; 7 bases agree with TRBD2. The CDR3 has 17 amino acids. Trimming took 0 bases from V and 2 from J; bases not matched to a gene: 9. The germline V gene has CDR1 SGHRS and CDR2 YFSETQ. In DNA form, the CDR3 reads TGCGCCAGCAGCTTGGGTGTCGTGCGGGAGAACACAGATACGCAGTATTTT. Its protein is CASSLGVVRENTDTQYF.

The V call is TRBV20-1, the J call TRBJ2-7; 7 positions agree with TRBD1. The CDR3 has 13 residues. V lost 1 base, J lost 6 bases, and 6 bases stayed unmatched. Germline V gene sequence: CDR1 DFQATT, CDR2 SNEGSKA (reference sequence). CDR3 DNA: TGCAGTGCTAGAGGGGACAGAATGAGCGAGCAGTACTTC. Translation gives CSARGDRMSEQYF.

V and J are TRBV5-1 and TRBJ2-1, with D perhaps matching TRBD1 or TRBD2 (5 bases each). Germline CDR1 SGHRS, CDR2 YFSETQ. V shed 2 bases and J shed 2 bases, with 11 bases lying between them. The CDR3 loop spans 15 amino acids. In DNA, the CDR3 is TGCGCCAGCAGCTTACTAGGGGAAACCTACAATGAGCAGTTCTTC. It is translated as CASSLLGETYNEQFF. Looking up the rest from reference TRBV5-1 and TRBJ2-1 gives the full variable domain: KAGVTQTPRYLIKTRGQQVTLSCSPISGHRSVSWYQQTPGQGLQFLFEYFSETQRNKGNFPGRFSGRQFSNSRSEMNVSTLELGDSALYLCASSLLGETYNEQFFGPGTRLTVL.

This chain connects TRBV5-1 to TRBJ2-2; 8 bases align to TRBD2. The CDR3 is 16 residues long. Germline trimming cut 7 bases from V and 0 bases from J; bases unmatched to any gene: 8. Germline V gene lookup returns CDR1 SGHRS and CDR2 YFSETQ. As DNA, the CDR3 is TGCGCCAGCCGGCGGCGGGGGGACCCGAACACCGGGGAGCTGTTTTTT. It yields the protein CASRRRGDPNTGELFF.

The chain couples TRBV21-1 to TRBJ1-1. TRBV21-1 is shown as a pseudogene. CDR3 size: 14 residues. The CDR3 spells CASSKARGNTEAFF. The CDR3 DNA is TGTGCCAGCAGCAAAGCGCGTGGGAACACTGAAGCTTTCTTT.

The CDR3 sequence is CASSQRTRGVLTGTGYEQYF. The CDR3 DNA is TGTGCCAGCAGCCAACGCACCCGCGGGGTGCTCACCGGGACAGGCTACGAGCAGTACTTC. The chain has TRBV4-2 and TRBJ2-7; the match to TRBD1 covers 8 bases. Trimming cost V 2 bases and J 3 bases; bases outside gene matches: 21. CDR1 and CDR2 (germline): LGHNA, YNFKEQ. CDR3 length: 20 residues.

This clonotype was seen a handful of times. J is TRBJ2-1 and V is TRBV3-1; D is undetermined. From germline, CDR1 is LGHDT and CDR2 YNNKEL (reference sequence). V dropped 3 bases and J dropped 7 bases, with 4 bases sitting between them. The CDR3 has 11 residues. The CDR3 reads CASSHPNEQFF. CDR3 DNA sequence: TGTGCCAGCAGCCACCCTAATGAGCAGTTCTTC.